The 8 T cell receptor beta chains below were found in one sample sequenced in a study of control samples from healthy donors and cancer patients. Data came from immunoSEQ multiplex PCR; TCRdb stores just in-frame clones and leaves some out. The table has 95,000 to 130,000 clones, more than 80% seen once. Sequenced sample: PBMCs. All receptors derive from a woman aged 45-60 years with colorectal cancer.

The J gene is TRBJ2-7, the V gene TRBV5-1; D is unresolved. V gave up 0 bases and J gave up 3 bases, with 10 bases separating them. The CDR3 is 14 residues long. Germline CDR1 SGHRS, CDR2 YFSETQ. The CDR3 region is CASSLAVGNYEQYF. The CDR3 bases are TGCGCCAGCAGCTTGGCGGTAGGGAACTACGAGCAGTACTTC.

The chain carries TRBV5-6 and TRBJ2-7; a weak D match, TRBD1 (5 bases). This CDR3 is built from 13 residues. CDR1 SGHDT and CDR2 YYEEEE come from the germline V gene. V was clipped by 2 bases and J by 5 bases, with 11 bases between them. CDR3 nucleotide sequence: TGTGCCAGCAGCTTCGCAGGGATGCACGAGCAGTACTTC. Translation gives CASSFAGMHEQYF.

CDR3 DNA: TGTGCCAGCAGTTACTCGGGAGGGGGCCCATCGCCCCTCCACTTT. Protein: CASSYSGGGPSPLHF. V is TRBV6-5 and J is TRBJ1-6, with 7 bases identical to TRBD1. Germline V CDR1 and CDR2: MNHEY, SVGAGI. Trimming cost V 0 bases and J 13 bases; bases outside gene matches: 9. The CDR3 contains 15 residues.

J is TRBJ1-1 and V is TRBV7-9, with 7 nucleotides matching TRBD1. From germline, CDR1 is SEHNR and CDR2 FQNEAQ (reference sequence). The CDR3 covers 15 residues. The V segment lost 6 bases and the J segment 1 base; nucleotides outside the gene matches: 8. The chain's CDR3 is CASSPQGGRNTEAFF. The CDR3 DNA is TGTGCCAGCAGTCCCCAAGGGGGCAGGAACACTGAAGCTTTCTTT. Based on the CDR3 plus reference TRBV7-9 and TRBJ1-1, the full variable domain is DTGVSQNPRHKITKRGQNVTFRCDPISEHNRLYWYRQTLGQGPEFLTYFQNEAQLEKSRLLSDRFSAERPKGSFSTLEIQRTEQGDSAMYLCASSPQGGRNTEAFFGQGTRLTVV.

The genes are TRBV30 and TRBJ1-5, with D possibly being TRBD1 (6 bases). Per the germline V gene, CDR1 is GTSNPN and CDR2 is SVGIG (reference sequence). This CDR3 is 16 amino acids long. Trimming pared 2 bases from V and 6 bases from J, leaving 20 bases between. The CDR3 spells CAWSHTPPGAGQPQHF. The CDR3 bases are TGTGCCTGGAGTCACACCCCACCGGGGGCCGGTCAGCCCCAGCATTTT.

The rearrangement links TRBV7-8 to TRBJ1-1; TRBD1 aligns across 7 bases. The V segment lost 1 base and the J segment 2 bases; nucleotides outside the gene matches: 10. Germline V gene data show CDR1 as SGHVS and CDR2 as FQNEAQ. The CDR3 sequence is 17 residues long. The CDR3 sequence is CASSLGVDRRRNTEAFF. The CDR3 bases are TGTGCCAGCAGCTTAGGTGTGGACAGGAGGAGAAACACTGAAGCTTTCTTT.

V is TRBV28 and J is TRBJ1-5; 7 bases map to TRBD1. V was pared by 9 bases and J by 1 base, with 9 bases of the junction left unmatched. CDR3 length: 15 residues. CDR1 is MDHEN and CDR2 is SYDVKM in the germline V gene. The CDR3 sequence: CASHSGGSSNQPQHF. CDR3 nucleotides: TGTGCCAGTCACTCAGGGGGTAGCAGCAATCAGCCCCAGCATTTT.

This chain uses TRBV2 with TRBJ1-1; the D gene is possibly TRBD1 (5 bases). The CDR3 length is 13 residues. Trimming stripped 6 bases from V and 0 bases from J, with 8 bases between. The germline gives CDR1 SNHLY, CDR2 FYNNEI. The DNA for the CDR3 is TGTGCCAGCAGGGACACAGTGAACACTGAAGCTTTCTTT. Translating it yields CASRDTVNTEAFF. The full variable domain, rest sourced from reference TRBV2 and TRBJ1-1, is EPEVTQTPSHQVTQMGQEVILRCVPISNHLYFYWYRQILGQKVEFLVSFYNNEISEKSEIFDDQFSVERPDGSNFTLKIRSTKLEDSAMYFCASRDTVNTEAFFGQGTRLTVV.